The T cell receptor beta chain under discussion was sequenced for a study of cytomegalovirus exposure and HLA in healthy donors. Overall study results and limits: Among CMV-associated TCR beta chains, most appeared HLA-restricted in a later analysis.

In the PCR, 60 Vbeta and 13 Jbeta primers were used. Produced via immunoSEQ multiplex PCR; TCRdb's table is partial and in-frame only. The data show 80,000 to 100,000 clones, with about 67% seen just once and 15% to 20% held by the top ten. V shed 3 bases and J shed 4 bases, with 21 bases lying between them. The CDR3 is 17 amino acids. The germline gives CDR1 MNHNS, CDR2 SASEGT. This clone was seen a handful of times. The antigen remains undetermined. The rearrangement uses TRBV6-1 and TRBJ1-1; D is perhaps TRBD1 (6 bases). The sample consisted of PBMCs. The TCR sequence derives from a woman aged 18-35 years in good health and CMV-seropositive. CDR3 in amino acids: CASSDGQGIHPSTEAFF. In DNA, the CDR3 is TGTGCCAGCAGTGACGGGCAGGGGATACACCCTAGCACTGAAGCTTTCTTT.